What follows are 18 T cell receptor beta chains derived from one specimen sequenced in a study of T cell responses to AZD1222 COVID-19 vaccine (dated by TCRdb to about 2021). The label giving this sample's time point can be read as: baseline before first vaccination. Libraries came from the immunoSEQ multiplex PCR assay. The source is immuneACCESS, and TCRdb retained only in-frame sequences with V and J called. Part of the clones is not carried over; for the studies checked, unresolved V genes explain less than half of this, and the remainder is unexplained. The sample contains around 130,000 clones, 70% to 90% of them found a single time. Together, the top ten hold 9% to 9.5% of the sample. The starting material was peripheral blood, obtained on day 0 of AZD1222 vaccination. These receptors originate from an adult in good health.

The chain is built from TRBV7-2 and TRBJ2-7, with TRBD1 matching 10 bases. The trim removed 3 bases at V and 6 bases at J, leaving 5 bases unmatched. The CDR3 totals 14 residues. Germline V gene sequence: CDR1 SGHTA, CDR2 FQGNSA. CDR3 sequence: CASSFGTGVSEQYF. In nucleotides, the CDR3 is TGTGCCAGCAGCTTTGGGACAGGGGTTAGCGAGCAGTACTTC.

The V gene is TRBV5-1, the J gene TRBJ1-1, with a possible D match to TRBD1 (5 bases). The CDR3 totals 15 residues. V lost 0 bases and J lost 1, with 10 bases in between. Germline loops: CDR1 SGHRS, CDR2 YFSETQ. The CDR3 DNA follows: TGCGCCAGCAGCTTGGTTGCGACAGCGAACACTGAAGCTTTCTTT. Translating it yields CASSLVATANTEAFF.

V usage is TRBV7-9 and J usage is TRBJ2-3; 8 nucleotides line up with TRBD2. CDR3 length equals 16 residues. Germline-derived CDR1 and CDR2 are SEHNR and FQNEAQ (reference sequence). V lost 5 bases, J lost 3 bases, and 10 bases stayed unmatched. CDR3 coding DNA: TGTGCCAGCAGCGCCTCCGGGACTAGAATAACAGATACGCAGTATTTT. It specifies CASSASGTRITDTQYF.

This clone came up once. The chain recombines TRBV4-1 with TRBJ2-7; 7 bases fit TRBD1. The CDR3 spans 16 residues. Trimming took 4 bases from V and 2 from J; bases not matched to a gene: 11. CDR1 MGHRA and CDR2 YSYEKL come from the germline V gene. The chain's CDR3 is CASSLDEGQIAYEQYF. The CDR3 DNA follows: TGCGCCAGCAGCCTAGATGAGGGACAGATAGCCTACGAGCAGTACTTC.

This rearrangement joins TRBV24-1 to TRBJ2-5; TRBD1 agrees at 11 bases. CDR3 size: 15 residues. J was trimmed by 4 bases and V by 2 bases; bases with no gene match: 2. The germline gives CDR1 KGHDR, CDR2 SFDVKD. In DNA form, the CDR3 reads TGTGCCACCAGTGATTCCGGGACAGGGGGAGAGACCCAGTACTTC. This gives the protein CATSDSGTGGETQYF.

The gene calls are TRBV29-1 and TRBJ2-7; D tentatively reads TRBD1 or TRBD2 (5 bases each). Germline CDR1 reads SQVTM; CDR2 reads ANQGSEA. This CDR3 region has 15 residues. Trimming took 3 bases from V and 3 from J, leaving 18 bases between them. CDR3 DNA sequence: TGCAGCGTTGAGAGGGGTCTTGGCCTTGACTACGAGCAGTACTTC. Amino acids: CSVERGLGLDYEQYF.

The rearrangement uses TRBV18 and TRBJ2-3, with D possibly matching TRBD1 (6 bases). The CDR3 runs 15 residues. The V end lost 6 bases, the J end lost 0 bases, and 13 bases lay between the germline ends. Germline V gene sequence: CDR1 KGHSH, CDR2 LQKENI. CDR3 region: CASSGRGGSTDTQYF. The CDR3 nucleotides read TGTGCCAGCTCCGGCAGGGGCGGGAGCACAGATACGCAGTATTTT. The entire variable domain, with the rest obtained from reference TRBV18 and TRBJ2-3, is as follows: NAGVMQNPRHLVRRRGQEARLRCSPMKGHSHVYWYRQLPEEGLKFMVYLQKENIIDESGMPKERFSAEFPKEGPSILRIQQVVRGDSAAYFCASSGRGGSTDTQYFGPGTRLTVL.

The CDR3 loop is CASSVTSGSSDTQYF. The CDR3 DNA sequence: TGTGCCAGCAGTGTTACTAGCGGGAGCTCAGATACGCAGTATTTT. The V and J genes are TRBV6-4 and TRBJ2-3; 11 positions match TRBD2. This CDR3 is 15 amino acids long. V shed 4 bases and J 4 bases; nucleotides not matched to a gene: 4. Germline V gene lookup returns CDR1 MRHNA and CDR2 SNTAGT.

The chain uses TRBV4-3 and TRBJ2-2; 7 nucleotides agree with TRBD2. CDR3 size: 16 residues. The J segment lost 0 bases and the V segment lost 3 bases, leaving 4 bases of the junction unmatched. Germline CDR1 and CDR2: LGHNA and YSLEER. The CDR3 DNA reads TGCGCCAGCAGCCAGATAGCGGGTACGAACACCGGGGAGCTGTTTTTT. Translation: CASSQIAGTNTGELFF.

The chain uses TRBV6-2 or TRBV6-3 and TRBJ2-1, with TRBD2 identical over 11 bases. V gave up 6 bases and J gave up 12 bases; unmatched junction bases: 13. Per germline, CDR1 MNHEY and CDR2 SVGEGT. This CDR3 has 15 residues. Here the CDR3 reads CASSDTSGSRLVQFF. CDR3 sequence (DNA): TGTGCCAGCAGCGATACTAGCGGGAGTAGGTTGGTGCAGTTCTTC.

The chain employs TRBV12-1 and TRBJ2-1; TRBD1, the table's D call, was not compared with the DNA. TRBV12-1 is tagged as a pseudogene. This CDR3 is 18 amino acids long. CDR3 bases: TGTGCCAGCAGCTTTGATGGGCCGATATCCTTCTTACACAATGAGCAGTTCTTC. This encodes CASSFDGPISFLHNEQFF.

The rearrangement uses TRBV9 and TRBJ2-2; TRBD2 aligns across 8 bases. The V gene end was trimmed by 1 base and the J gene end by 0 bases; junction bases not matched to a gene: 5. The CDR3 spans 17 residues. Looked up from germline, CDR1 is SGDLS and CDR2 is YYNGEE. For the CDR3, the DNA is TGTGCCAGCAGCGTATCAAGCGGGAGTGCGAACACCGGGGAGCTGTTTTTT. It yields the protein CASSVSSGSANTGELFF.

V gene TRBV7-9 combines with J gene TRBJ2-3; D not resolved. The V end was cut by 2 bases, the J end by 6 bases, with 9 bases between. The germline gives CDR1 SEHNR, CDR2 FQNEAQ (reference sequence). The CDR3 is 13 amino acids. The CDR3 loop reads CASSLMSQDTQYF. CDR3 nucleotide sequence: TGTGCCAGCAGCTTAATGAGTCAGGATACGCAGTATTTT.

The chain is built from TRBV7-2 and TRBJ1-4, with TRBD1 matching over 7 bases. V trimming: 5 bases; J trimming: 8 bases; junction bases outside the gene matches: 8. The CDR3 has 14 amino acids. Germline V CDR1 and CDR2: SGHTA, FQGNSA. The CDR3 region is CASSPRGGDEKLFF. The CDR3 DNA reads TGTGCCAGCAGCCCCAGGGGGGGGGACGAAAAACTGTTTTTT.

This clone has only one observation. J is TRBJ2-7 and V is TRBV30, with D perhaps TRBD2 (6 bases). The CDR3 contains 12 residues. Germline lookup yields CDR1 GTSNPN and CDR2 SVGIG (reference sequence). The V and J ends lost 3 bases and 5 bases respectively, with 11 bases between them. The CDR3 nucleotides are TGTGCCTGGAGCACTTCGGGGGACGAGCAGTACTTC. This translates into CAWSTSGDEQYF.

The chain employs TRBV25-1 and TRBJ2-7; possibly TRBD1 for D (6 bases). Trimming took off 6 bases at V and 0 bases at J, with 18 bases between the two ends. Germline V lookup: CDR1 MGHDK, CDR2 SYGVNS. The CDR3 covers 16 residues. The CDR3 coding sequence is TGTGCCAGCAGCGTAGGCTTGACAGGAAGCTCCTACGAGCAGTACTTC. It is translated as CASSVGLTGSSYEQYF.

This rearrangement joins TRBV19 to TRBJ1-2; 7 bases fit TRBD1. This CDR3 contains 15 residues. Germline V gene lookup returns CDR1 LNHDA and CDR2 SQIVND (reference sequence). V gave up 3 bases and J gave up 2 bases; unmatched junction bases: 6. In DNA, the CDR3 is TGTGCCAGTAGTATCAGAGGGGGCGGAAACTATGGCTACACCTTC. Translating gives CASSIRGGGNYGYTF. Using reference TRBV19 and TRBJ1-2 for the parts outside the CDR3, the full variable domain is DGGITQSPKYLFRKEGQNVTLSCEQNLNHDAMYWYRQDPGQGLRLIYYSQIVNDFQKGDIAEGYSVSREKKESFPLTVTSAQKNPTAFYLCASSIRGGGNYGYTFGSGTRLTVV.

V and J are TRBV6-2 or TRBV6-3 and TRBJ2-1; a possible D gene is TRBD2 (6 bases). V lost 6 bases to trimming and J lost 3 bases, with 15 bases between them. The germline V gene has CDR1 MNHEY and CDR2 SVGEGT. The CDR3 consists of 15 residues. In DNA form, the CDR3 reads TGTGCCAGCAGCCGACGGGAGTTTTTCTACAATGAGCAGTTCTTC. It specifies CASSRREFFYNEQFF.